This TCR beta chain originates from a study of shared T cell receptors in the human thymus. The V and J ends lost 4 bases and 2 bases respectively, with 12 bases between them. The CDR3 length is 15 residues. Per germline, CDR1 LNHDA and CDR2 SQIVND (reference sequence). Using immunoSEQ multiplex PCR, the repertoire was profiled, and TCRdb retains in-frame clones only, with some absent. Among about 660,000 clones, roughly 88% were seen once, and the ten largest hold 0.0095% to 0.012%. The same sample was also studied in work on human thymus T cells. That paper states: Resections removed during corrective heart surgery provided the thymus tissue used. There appeared to be biased usage of V and J genes in thymic and blood repertoires. Related research described strongly overlapping thymic repertoires in unrelated people.

The chain links TRBV19 to TRBJ1-5; D gene ambiguous. Sequences were obtained from thymocytes. This receptor was identified in a boy under three years old with a congenital heart defect. In DNA, the CDR3 is TGTGCCAGTAGTAACCTCCCCCCAGGCAATCAGCCCCAGCATTTT. The encoded protein is CASSNLPPGNQPQHF.